The clone carrying this T cell receptor beta chain is categorized as large. This CDR3 is also generated by other DNA sequences in the sample. The entry originates in a study of OX40 agonist ivuxolimab in advanced cancers. Study information: The study treated patients with ivuxolimab, an agonistic anti-OX40 (CD134) antibody.

Repertoires were generated with immunoSEQ multiplex PCR, while TCRdb's copy carries only in-frame clones and drops some. The profile shows approximately 34,000 clones, around 86% of them singletons. The sequence came from an adult with an advanced solid tumor such as melanoma, head and neck, liver or kidney cancer. The specimen was CD4+ or CD8+ T cells sorted from blood, collected in a trial of the OX40 agonist ivuxolimab.

In DNA form, the CDR3 reads TGTGCCAGCAGGGGGGCAGCCTACGAGCAGTACTTC. This encodes CASRGAAYEQYF. The rearrangement joins TRBV2 to TRBJ2-7; D possibly corresponds to TRBD1 (6 bases). Per germline, CDR1 SNHLY and CDR2 FYNNEI. The ends were cut back, 6 bases at V and 2 bases at J, with 8 bases in the middle. This CDR3 comprises 12 residues.